Presented here are 16 T cell receptor beta chains from one specimen sequenced in a study of blood T cell repertoires in COVID-19. The data were produced by immunoSEQ multiplex PCR, yet TCRdb's version contains in-frame clones alone and is incomplete. The top ten hold less than 4.5% of the sample, which has 200,000 to 300,000 clones, approximately 89% seen once. The sample was PBMCs or T cells enriched from blood (not recorded which). The receptors stem from a woman aged 25 to 39 with acute COVID-19.

This chain links TRBV6-2 or TRBV6-3 with TRBJ2-7; no clear D gene. The CDR3 covers 13 residues. The germline CDR1 and CDR2 sequences are MNHEY and SVGEGT. Trimming stripped 0 bases from V and 9 bases from J, with 12 bases between. The CDR3 is CASSYSKAPGQYF. CDR3 bases: TGTGCCAGCAGTTACTCGAAGGCGCCGGGGCAGTACTTC.

This chain links TRBV5-1 with TRBJ2-2; a possible D gene is TRBD1 (6 bases). V was trimmed by 4 bases and J by 5 bases, leaving 12 bases between them. Germline V gene sequence: CDR1 SGHRS, CDR2 YFSETQ. The CDR3 runs to 14 residues. The CDR3 bases are TGCGCCAGCAGCCCGGACAGCCCTACCGGGGAGCTGTTTTTT. Translation gives CASSPDSPTGELFF.

The rearrangement joins TRBV2 to TRBJ2-5, with TRBD2 matching 10 bases. Germline values: CDR1 SNHLY, CDR2 FYNNEI. There are 15 residues in the CDR3. V was pared by 6 bases and J by 2 bases, with 6 bases of the junction left unmatched. In DNA form, the CDR3 reads TGTGCCAGCAGGATGTGGACTAGCGGTCAAGAGACCCAGTACTTC. It encodes CASRMWTSGQETQYF.

The chain recombines TRBV19 with TRBJ2-3, with unresolved D. The CDR3 is made up of 16 amino acids. Trimming cost V 5 bases and J 2 bases, with 17 bases left between them. CDR1 and CDR2 (germline): LNHDA, SQIVND (reference sequence). The CDR3 spells CASSLQTAPFTDTQYF. The DNA for the CDR3 is TGTGCCAGTAGTTTACAGACGGCACCTTTCACAGATACGCAGTATTTT.

The chain employs TRBV13 and TRBJ1-2; the match to TRBD1 covers 9 bases. Germline lookup yields CDR1 PRHDT and CDR2 FYEKMQ (reference sequence). V trimming: 7 bases; J trimming: 4 bases; junction bases outside the gene matches: 7. The length of the CDR3 is 14 residues. DNA for the CDR3: TGTGCCAGCACCACGGGACAGGGCGCCTATGGCTACACCTTC. This gives the protein CASTTGQGAYGYTF.

The gene calls are TRBV9 and TRBJ1-1; no firm D call. The CDR3 consists of 14 residues. Trimming took 4 bases from V and 2 from J, leaving 12 bases between them. CDR1 and CDR2 from the germline V gene are SGDLS and YYNGEE. The chain's CDR3 is CASSTAGGNTEAFF. CDR3 in DNA: TGTGCCAGCAGCACCGCAGGAGGTAACACTGAAGCTTTCTTT.

This clone was seen once. The V gene is TRBV9, the J gene TRBJ1-1; D may be TRBD1 (5 bases). CDR3 length equals 13 residues. V lost 0 bases and J lost 8, with 11 bases in between. The germline gives CDR1 SGDLS, CDR2 YYNGEE. CDR3 DNA: TGTGCCAGCAGCGTAGTGGAGGGGTTGGAAGCTTTCTTT. Its translation: CASSVVEGLEAFF.

This chain joins TRBV28 and TRBJ1-6, with D uncertain. This CDR3 contains 14 residues. Germline CDR1 and CDR2: MDHEN and SYDVKM. Trimming left V 4 bases short and J 7 bases short, with 11 bases between. The CDR3 protein is CASSSVPRNSPLHF. The CDR3 nucleotides read TGTGCCAGCAGTTCCGTCCCTCGGAATTCACCCCTCCACTTT.

The gene calls are TRBV7-3 and TRBJ1-1, with unresolved D. V gave up 5 bases and J gave up 4 bases, with 11 bases separating them. The CDR3 has 13 residues. Per germline, CDR1 SGHTA and CDR2 FQGTGA. The CDR3 DNA follows: TGTGCCAGCAGCCTTGCCCCGGGCACTGAAGCTTTCTTT. Amino acid sequence: CASSLAPGTEAFF.

V is TRBV14 and J is TRBJ1-6, with no clear D. Between the trimmed V and J ends, which lost 4 bases and 0 bases, there was a span of 4 bases. The CDR3 is 14 residues long. From germline, CDR1 is SGHDN and CDR2 FVKESK. The chain's CDR3 is CASSPSSYNSPLHF. In DNA, the CDR3 is TGTGCCAGCAGCCCCAGCTCCTATAATTCACCCCTCCACTTT.

The chain joins TRBV7-2 to TRBJ2-3; 10 nucleotides match TRBD2. The germline CDR1 and CDR2 sequences are SGHTA and FQGNSA. The CDR3 has 15 amino acids. Trimming cost V 5 bases and J 3 bases; bases outside gene matches: 5. The CDR3 loop reads CASSVSGGPTDTQYF. In DNA form, the CDR3 reads TGTGCCAGCAGCGTTAGCGGGGGGCCAACAGATACGCAGTATTTT. The full variable domain, in which reference TRBV7-2 and TRBJ2-3 provide the parts outside the CDR3, is GAGVSQSPSNKVTEKGKDVELRCDPISGHTALYWYRQSLGQGLEFLIYFQGNSAPDKSGLPSDRFSAERTGGSVSTLTIQRTQQEDSAVYLCASSVSGGPTDTQYFGPGTRLTVL.

The chain carries TRBV11-2 and TRBJ2-2; a weak D match, TRBD1 (5 bases). Germline V CDR1 and CDR2: SGHAT, FQNNGV. Trimming took 5 bases from V and 6 from J, leaving 16 bases between them. This CDR3 is built from 15 residues. CDR3 sequence (DNA): TGTGCCAGCAGCCCTAGGGTCCAAGGGGCCGGGGAGCTGTTTTTT. This gives the protein CASSPRVQGAGELFF.

This sequence joins TRBV2 and TRBJ1-5, with a possible D match to TRBD1 (5 bases). CDR1 SNHLY and CDR2 FYNNEI come from the germline V gene. The CDR3 loop spans 15 amino acids. Trimming took 3 bases from V and 0 from J, leaving 9 bases between them. The CDR3 region has the DNA TGTGCCAGCAGTGAGTTCAGGGCTAGCAATCAGCCCCAGCATTTT. Translating gives CASSEFRASNQPQHF.

The chain links TRBV15 to TRBJ2-5; TRBD2 might be the D (6 bases). The germline CDR1 and CDR2 sequences are LNHNV and YYDKDF (reference sequence). Trimming cost V 2 bases and J 1 base, with 11 bases left between them. The CDR3 is made up of 15 amino acids. As DNA, the CDR3 is TGTGCCACCAGCAGACCCGGGGGACCCCAAGAGACCCAGTACTTC. Translated: CATSRPGGPQETQYF.

V is TRBV7-3 and J is TRBJ1-2; 10 bases line up with TRBD1. The CDR3 spans 15 residues. The V gene's germline CDR1 is SGHTA and CDR2 FQGTGA. J gave up 1 base and V 5 bases, and 4 bases lay outside the gene matches. In nucleotides, the CDR3 is TGTGCCAGCAGCCCGACAGGGGGCAGTAACTATGGCTACACCTTC. Protein product: CASSPTGGSNYGYTF.

The rearrangement uses TRBV7-9 and TRBJ1-2; a weak D match, TRBD1 (5 bases). Per the germline V gene, CDR1 is SEHNR and CDR2 is FQNEAQ (reference sequence). The CDR3 has 15 amino acids. Trimming cost V 1 base and J 2 bases, with 11 bases left between them. Here the CDR3 reads CASSLGGVTNYGYTF. The CDR3 region has the DNA TGTGCCAGCAGCTTAGGGGGGGTTACCAACTATGGCTACACCTTC. The full variable domain, with the rest looked up from reference TRBV7-9 and TRBJ1-2, is DTGVSQNPRHKITKRGQNVTFRCDPISEHNRLYWYRQTLGQGPEFLTYFQNEAQLEKSRLLSDRFSAERPKGSFSTLEIQRTEQGDSAMYLCASSLGGVTNYGYTFGSGTRLTVV.